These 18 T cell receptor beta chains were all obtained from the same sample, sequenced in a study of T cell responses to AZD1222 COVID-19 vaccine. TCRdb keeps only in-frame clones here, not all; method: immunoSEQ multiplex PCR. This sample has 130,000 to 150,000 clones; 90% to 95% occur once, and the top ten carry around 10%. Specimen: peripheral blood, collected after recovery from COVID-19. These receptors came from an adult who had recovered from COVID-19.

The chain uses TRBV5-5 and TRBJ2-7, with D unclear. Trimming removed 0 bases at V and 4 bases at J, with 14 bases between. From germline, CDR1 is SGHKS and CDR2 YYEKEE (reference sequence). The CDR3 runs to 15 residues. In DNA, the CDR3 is TGTGCCAGCAGCTTGGTGGGCGGTCTCGCATACGAGCAGTACTTC. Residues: CASSLVGGLAYEQYF.

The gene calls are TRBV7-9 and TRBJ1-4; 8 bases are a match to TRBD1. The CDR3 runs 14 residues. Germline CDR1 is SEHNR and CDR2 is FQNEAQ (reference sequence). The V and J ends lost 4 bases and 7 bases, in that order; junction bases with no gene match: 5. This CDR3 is CASSSDRGSEKLFF. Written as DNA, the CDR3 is TGTGCCAGCAGCTCCGACAGGGGTAGTGAAAAACTGTTTTTT.

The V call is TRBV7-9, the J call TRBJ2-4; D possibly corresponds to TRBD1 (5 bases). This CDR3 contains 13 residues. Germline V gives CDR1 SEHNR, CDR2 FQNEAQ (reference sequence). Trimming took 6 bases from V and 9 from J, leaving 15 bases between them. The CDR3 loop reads CASRDGRVGIQYF. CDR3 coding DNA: TGTGCCAGCAGGGACGGCAGGGTGGGCATTCAGTACTTC.

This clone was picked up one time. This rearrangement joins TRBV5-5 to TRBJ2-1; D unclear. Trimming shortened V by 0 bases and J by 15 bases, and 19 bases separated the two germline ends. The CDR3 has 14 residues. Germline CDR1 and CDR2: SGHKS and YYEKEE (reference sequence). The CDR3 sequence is CASSLGDATDSRFF. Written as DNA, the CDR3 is TGTGCCAGCAGCTTGGGTGACGCGACCGATTCTAGGTTCTTC.

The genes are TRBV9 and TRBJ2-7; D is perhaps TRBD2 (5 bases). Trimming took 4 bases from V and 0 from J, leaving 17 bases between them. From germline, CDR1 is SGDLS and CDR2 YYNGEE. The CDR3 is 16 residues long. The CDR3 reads CASSPRGAESSYEQYF. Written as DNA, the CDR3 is TGTGCCAGCAGCCCCCGGGGTGCGGAGAGCTCCTACGAGCAGTACTTC.

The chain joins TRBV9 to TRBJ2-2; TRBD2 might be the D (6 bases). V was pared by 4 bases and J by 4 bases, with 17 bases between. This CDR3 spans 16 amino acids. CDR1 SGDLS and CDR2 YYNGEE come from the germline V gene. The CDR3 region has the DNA TGTGCCAGCAGCCCTAGCGAAGGGCCAAGCACCGGGGAGCTGTTTTTT. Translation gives CASSPSEGPSTGELFF.

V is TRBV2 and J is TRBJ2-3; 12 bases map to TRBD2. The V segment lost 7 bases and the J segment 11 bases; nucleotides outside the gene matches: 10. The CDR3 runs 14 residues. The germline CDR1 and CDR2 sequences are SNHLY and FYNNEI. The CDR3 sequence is CASKGLAGPGWQYF. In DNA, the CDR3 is TGTGCCAGCAAGGGACTAGCGGGCCCAGGGTGGCAGTATTTT.

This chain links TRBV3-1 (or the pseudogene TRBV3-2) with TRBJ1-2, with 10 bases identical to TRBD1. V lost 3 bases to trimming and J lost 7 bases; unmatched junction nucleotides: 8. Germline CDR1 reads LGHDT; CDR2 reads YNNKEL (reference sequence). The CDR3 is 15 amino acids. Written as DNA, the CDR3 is TGTGCCAGCAGCCACCTACAGACAGGGGGCTTTGGCTACACCTTC. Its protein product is CASSHLQTGGFGYTF.

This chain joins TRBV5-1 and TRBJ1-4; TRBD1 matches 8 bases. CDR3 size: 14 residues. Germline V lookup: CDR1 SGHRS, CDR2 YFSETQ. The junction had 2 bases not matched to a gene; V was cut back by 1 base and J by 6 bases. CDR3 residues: CASSLLDRDEKLFF. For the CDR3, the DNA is TGCGCCAGCAGCTTGTTGGACAGGGATGAAAAACTGTTTTTT.

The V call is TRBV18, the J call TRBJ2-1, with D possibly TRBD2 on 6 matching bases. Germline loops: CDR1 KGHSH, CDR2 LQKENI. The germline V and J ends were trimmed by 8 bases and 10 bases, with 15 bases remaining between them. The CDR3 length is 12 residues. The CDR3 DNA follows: TGTGCCAGCCGGGGACTCCGGGGGGAGCAGTTCTTC. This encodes CASRGLRGEQFF. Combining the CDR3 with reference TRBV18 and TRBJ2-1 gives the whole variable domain NAGVMQNPRHLVRRRGQEARLRCSPMKGHSHVYWYRQLPEEGLKFMVYLQKENIIDESGMPKERFSAEFPKEGPSILRIQQVVRGDSAAYFCASRGLRGEQFFGPGTRLTVL.

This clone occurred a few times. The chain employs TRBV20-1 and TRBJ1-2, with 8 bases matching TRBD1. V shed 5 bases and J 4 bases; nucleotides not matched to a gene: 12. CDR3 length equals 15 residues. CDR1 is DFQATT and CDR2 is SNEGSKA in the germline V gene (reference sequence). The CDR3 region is CSAGGDRTGSYGYTF. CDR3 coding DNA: TGCAGTGCTGGTGGGGATAGGACAGGGAGCTATGGCTACACCTTC.

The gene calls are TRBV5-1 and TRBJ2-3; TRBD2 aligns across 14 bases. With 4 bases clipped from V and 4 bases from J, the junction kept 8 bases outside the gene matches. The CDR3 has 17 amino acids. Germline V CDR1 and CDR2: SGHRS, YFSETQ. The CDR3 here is CASSLGTSGSSADTQYF. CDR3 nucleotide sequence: TGCGCCAGCAGCCTGGGGACTAGCGGGAGCTCGGCAGATACGCAGTATTTT. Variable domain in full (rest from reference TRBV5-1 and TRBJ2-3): KAGVTQTPRYLIKTRGQQVTLSCSPISGHRSVSWYQQTPGQGLQFLFEYFSETQRNKGNFPGRFSGRQFSNSRSEMNVSTLELGDSALYLCASSLGTSGSSADTQYFGPGTRLTVL.

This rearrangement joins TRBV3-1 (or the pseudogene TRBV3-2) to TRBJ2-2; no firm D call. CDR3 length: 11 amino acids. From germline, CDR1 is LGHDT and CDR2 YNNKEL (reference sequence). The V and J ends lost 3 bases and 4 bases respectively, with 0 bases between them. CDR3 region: CASSHTGELFF. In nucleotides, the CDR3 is TGTGCCAGCAGCCACACCGGGGAGCTGTTTTTT.

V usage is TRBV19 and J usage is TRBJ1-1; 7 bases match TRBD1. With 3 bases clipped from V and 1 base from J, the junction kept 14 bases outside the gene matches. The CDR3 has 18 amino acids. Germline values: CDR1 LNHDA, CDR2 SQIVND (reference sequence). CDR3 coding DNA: TGTGCCAGTAGTATGAGCACAGGGGTATCGAATGGGAACACTGAAGCTTTCTTT. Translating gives CASSMSTGVSNGNTEAFF.

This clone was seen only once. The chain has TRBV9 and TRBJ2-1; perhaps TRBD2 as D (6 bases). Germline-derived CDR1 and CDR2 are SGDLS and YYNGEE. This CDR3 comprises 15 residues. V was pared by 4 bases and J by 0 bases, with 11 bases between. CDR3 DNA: TGTGCCAGCAGCCCGGGACTCCTCTCCTACAATGAGCAGTTCTTC. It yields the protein CASSPGLLSYNEQFF.

CDR3 in DNA: TGTGCCAGTAGTATCGGACAGGGATGGGGCAATGAGCAGTTCTTC. It translates to CASSIGQGWGNEQFF. This sequence joins TRBV19 and TRBJ2-1; TRBD1 matches 8 bases. Germline CDR1 is LNHDA and CDR2 is SQIVND (reference sequence). The length of the CDR3 is 15 residues. V trimming: 3 bases; J trimming: 6 bases; junction bases outside the gene matches: 7. The full variable domain, completed using reference TRBV19 and TRBJ2-1, is DGGITQSPKYLFRKEGQNVTLSCEQNLNHDAMYWYRQDPGQGLRLIYYSQIVNDFQKGDIAEGYSVSREKKESFPLTVTSAQKNPTAFYLCASSIGQGWGNEQFFGPGTRLTVL.

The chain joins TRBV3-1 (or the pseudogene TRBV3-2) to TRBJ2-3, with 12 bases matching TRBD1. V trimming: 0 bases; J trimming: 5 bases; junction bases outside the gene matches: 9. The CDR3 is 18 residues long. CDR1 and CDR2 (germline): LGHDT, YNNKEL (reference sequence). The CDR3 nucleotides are TGTGCCAGCAGCCAAGATCTGTGGGGACAGGGGGCACAAGATACGCAGTATTTT. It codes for CASSQDLWGQGAQDTQYF.

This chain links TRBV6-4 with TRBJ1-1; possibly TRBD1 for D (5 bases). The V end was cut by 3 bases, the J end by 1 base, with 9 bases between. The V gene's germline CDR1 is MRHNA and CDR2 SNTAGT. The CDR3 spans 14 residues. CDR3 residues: CASSEGRGNTEAFF. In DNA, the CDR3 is TGTGCCAGCAGTGAGGGACGAGGGAACACTGAAGCTTTCTTT.